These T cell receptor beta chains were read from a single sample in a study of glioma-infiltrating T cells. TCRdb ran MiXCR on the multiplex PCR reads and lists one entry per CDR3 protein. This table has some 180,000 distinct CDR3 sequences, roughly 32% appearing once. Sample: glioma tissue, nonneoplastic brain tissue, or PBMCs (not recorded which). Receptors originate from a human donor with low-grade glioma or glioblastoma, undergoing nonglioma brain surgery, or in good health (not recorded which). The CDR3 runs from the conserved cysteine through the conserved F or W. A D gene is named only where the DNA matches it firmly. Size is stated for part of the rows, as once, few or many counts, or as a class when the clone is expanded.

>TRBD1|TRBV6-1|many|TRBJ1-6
TGTGCCAGCAGTTACGGACAGGGAACTTCACCCCTCCACTTT
CASSYGQGTSPLHF
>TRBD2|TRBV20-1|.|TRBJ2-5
TGCAGTGCTCCTGAACTAGCGACGGTCCAAGAGACCCAGTACTTC
CSAPELATVQETQYF
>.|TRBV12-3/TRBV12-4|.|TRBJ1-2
TGTGCCAGCAGTTTAATTTGGATAGAGGGCGCGGGTTTGGGGGGCTACACCTTC
CASSLIWIEGAGLGGYTF
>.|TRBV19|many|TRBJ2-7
TGTGCCAGTAGTCCTCGGCGCTCGACCGCCTACGAGCAGTACTTC
CASSPRRSTAYEQYF
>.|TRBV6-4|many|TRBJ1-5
TGTGCCAGCAGTGCCGGTAGCAATCAGCCCCAGCATTTT
CASSAGSNQPQHF
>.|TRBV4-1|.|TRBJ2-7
TGCGCCAGCAGCGAACCGGACAGACCCTACGAGCAGTACTTC
CASSEPDRPYEQYF
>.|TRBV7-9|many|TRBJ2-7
TGTGCCAGCAGCCCCTCGAATGGACAAGAGCAGTACTTC
CASSPSNGQEQYF
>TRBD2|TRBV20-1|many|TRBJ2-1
TGCAGTGCTAGGGCCTCTAGCGGGAGATGGGATGAGCAGTTCTTC
CSARASSGRWDEQFF
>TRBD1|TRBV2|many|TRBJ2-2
TGTGCCACCAGGGGGCTCGGTCCCCCCGGGGAGCTGTTTTTT
CATRGLGPPGELFF
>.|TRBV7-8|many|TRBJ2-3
TGTGCCAGCAGCTTAGCGAGCGGAGTCACAGATACGCAGTATTTT
CASSLASGVTDTQYF
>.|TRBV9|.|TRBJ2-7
TGTGCCAGCAGCGTGGACCCGGCTCGCGAGCAGTACTTC
CASSVDPAREQYF
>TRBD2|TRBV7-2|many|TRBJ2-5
TGTGCCAGCAGCTCTATGGGACTAGCGGCCCAAGAGACCCAGTACTTC
CASSSMGLAAQETQYF
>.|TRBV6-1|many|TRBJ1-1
TGTGCCAGCGTAGGAGGGGTGACTGAAGCTTTCTTT
CASVGGVTEAFF
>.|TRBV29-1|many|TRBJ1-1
TGCAGCGTTGTGGGGTTCATGAACACTGAAGCTTTCTTT
CSVVGFMNTEAFF
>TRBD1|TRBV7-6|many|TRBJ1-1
TGTGCCAGCAGCCCGACAGGGGACACTGAAGCTTTCTTT
CASSPTGDTEAFF
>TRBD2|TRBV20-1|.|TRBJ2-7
TGCAGTGCTCCTCGGACTAGCGGGAGTATCTACGAGCAGTACTTC
CSAPRTSGSIYEQYF
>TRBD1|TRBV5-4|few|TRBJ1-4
TGTGCCAGCAGCCCGGACAGGGGAATAGCTAATGAAAAACTGTTTTTT
CASSPDRGIANEKLFF
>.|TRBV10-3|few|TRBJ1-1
TGTGCCATCACATCAAGGAGGGACACTGAAGCTTTCTTT
CAITSRRDTEAFF
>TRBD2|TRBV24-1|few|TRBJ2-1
TGTGCCACCAGTGATAACCTTAGAACTAGCGGGATGCGTGATGAGCAGTTCTTC
CATSDNLRTSGMRDEQFF
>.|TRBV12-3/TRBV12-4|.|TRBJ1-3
TGTGCCAGCGGAAAGATGGGGGGCGGAAACACCATATATTTT
CASGKMGGGNTIYF
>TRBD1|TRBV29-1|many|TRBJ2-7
TGCAGCGTGCCGGGACAGGGGATCTCTTCCTACGAGCAGTACTTC
CSVPGQGISSYEQYF
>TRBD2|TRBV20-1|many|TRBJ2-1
TGCAGTGCTAGAGCTAGCGGGAGGGACTCCTACAATGAGCAGTTCTTC
CSARASGRDSYNEQFF
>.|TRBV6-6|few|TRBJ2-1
TGTGCCAGCAGTTACTCAACTAGTCCCCTGGGGGATGAGCAGTTCTTC
CASSYSTSPLGDEQFF